The table lists the clone carrying this T cell receptor beta chain with a few counts. The antigen remains undetermined. This entry belongs to a study of CD8 T cells in ankylosing spondylitis. Study-level points and caveats: Reportedly, disease-linked clones are significantly enriched in ankylosing spondylitis patients' matched synovial fluid. Within ankylosing spondylitis blood, a TCR beta motif made up of seven to nine highly homologous variants appeared to be characteristic. Past research had described some motif variants in reactive arthritis synovial fluid and blood.

TCRdb ran MiXCR on the 5' RACE reads and lists one entry per CDR3 protein. This table holds fewer than 25,000 distinct CDR3 sequences, roughly 13% found once. The CDR3 length is 15 residues. The source is a male donor with ankylosing spondylitis or in good health (not recorded which). The chain combines TRBV21-1 with TRBJ1-4; the table calls TRBD1, which could not be checked here. TRBV21-1 is shown as a pseudogene. Sequencing was carried out using blood. The CDR3 DNA is TGTGCCAGCAGCAAACCCGGCGCCTCTAATGAAAAACTGTTTTTT. It encodes CASSKPGASNEKLFF.